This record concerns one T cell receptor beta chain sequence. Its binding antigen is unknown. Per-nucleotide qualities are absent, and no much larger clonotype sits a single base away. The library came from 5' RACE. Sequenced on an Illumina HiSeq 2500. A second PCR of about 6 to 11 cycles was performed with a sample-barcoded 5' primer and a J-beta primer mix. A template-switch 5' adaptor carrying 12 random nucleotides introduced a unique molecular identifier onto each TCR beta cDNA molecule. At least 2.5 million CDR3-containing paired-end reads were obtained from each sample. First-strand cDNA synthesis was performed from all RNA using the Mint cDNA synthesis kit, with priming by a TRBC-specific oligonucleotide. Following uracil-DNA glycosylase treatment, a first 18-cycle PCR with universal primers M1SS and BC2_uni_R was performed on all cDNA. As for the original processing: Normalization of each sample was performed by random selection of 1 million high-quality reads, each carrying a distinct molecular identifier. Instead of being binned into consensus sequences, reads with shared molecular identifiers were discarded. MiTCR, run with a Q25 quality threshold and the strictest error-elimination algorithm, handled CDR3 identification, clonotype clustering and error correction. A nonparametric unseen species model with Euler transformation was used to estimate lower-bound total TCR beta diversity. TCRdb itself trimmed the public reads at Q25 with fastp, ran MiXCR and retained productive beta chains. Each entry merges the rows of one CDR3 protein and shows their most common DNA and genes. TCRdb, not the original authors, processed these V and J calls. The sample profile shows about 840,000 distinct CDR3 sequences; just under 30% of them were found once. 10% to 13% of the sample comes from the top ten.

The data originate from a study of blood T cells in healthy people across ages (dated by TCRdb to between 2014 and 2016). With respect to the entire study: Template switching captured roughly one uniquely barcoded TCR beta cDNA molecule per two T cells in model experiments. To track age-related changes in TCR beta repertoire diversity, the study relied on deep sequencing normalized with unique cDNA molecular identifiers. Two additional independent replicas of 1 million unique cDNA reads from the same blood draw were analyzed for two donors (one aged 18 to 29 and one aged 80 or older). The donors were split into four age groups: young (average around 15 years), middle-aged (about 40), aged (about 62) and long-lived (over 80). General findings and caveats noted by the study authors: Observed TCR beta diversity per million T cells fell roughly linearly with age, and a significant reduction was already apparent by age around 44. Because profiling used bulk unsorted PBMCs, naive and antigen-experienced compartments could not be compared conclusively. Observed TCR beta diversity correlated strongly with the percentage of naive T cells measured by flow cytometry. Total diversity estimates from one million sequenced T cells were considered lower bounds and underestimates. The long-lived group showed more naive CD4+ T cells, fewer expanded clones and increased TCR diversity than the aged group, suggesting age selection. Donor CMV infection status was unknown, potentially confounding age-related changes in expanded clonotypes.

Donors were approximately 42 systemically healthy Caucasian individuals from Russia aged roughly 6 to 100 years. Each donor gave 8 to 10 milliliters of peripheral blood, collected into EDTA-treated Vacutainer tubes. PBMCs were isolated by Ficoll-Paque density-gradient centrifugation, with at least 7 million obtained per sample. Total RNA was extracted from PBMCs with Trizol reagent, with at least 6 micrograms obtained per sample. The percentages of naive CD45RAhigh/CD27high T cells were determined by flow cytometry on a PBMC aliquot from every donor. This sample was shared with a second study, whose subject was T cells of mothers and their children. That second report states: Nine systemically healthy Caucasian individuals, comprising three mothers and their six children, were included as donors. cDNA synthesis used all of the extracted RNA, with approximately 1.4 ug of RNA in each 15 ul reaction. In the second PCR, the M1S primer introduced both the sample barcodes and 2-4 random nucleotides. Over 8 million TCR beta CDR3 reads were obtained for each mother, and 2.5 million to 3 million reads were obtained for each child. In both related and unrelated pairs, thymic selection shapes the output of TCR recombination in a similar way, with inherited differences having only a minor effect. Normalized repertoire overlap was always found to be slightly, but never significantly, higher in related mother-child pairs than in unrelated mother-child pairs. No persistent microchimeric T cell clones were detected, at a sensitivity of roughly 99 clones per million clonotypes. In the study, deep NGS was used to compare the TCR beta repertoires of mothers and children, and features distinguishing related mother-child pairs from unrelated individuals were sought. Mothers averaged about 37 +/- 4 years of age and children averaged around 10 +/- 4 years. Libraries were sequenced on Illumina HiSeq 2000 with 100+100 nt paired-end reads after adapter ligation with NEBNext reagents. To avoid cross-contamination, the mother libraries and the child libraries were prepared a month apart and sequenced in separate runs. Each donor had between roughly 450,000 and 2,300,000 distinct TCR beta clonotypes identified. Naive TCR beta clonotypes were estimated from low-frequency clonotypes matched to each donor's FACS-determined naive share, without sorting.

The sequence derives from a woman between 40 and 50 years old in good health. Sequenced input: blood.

The DNA is TGTGCCAGCAGAGGGGGGACAGGTAATCAGCCCCAGCATTTT. This translates into CASRGGTGNQPQHF. This sequence uses TRBV6-5 and TRBJ1-5; 8 of the junction bases match TRBD1. Including the terminal cysteine and phenylalanine, the CDR3 comprises 14 residues. Just the 42-base CDR3 DNA is kept, in frame starting at base 1. CDR1 and CDR2, looked up from the germline V gene, are MNHEY and SVGAGI. The germline V end is reduced by 6 bases and the J end by 4 bases; junction bases left unmatched: 5.